This TCR beta chain emerged from a study of Ad26.COV2.S vaccination and SARS-CoV-2 variants. Findings of the study overall: Non-spike TCR breadth showed similarity between vaccine and placebo recipients.

The germline gives CDR1 SEHNR, CDR2 FQNEAQ (reference sequence). V shed 6 bases, J shed 4 bases, and the junction held 12 bases outside the gene matches. This CDR3 has 15 amino acids. Treatment meaning: 15 to 20 received Ad26.COV2.S at low or high dose, single or two shots; five or six received placebo; per-sample allocation not given. Repertoires come from day 63 after the first vaccine or placebo injection. An Ad26 vector expressing Wuhan-strain SARS-CoV-2 spike served as the vaccine. As regards this clone: Its antigen is unknown.

TCRdb keeps only in-frame clones here, not all; method: immunoSEQ multiplex PCR. The data contain 400,000 to 450,000 clones, about 92% of them singletons. The sequence derives from a person between 18 and 59 years old who received the Ad26.COV2.S COVID-19 vaccine or a placebo. The starting material was peripheral blood, obtained in a trial of Ad26.COV2.S vaccine versus placebo. This chain connects TRBV7-9 to TRBJ2-7; 7 nucleotides match TRBD2. The DNA for the CDR3 is TGTGCCAGCAGTATATCGGGCGGGAGTTCTTACGAGCAGTACTTC. It specifies CASSISGGSSYEQYF.